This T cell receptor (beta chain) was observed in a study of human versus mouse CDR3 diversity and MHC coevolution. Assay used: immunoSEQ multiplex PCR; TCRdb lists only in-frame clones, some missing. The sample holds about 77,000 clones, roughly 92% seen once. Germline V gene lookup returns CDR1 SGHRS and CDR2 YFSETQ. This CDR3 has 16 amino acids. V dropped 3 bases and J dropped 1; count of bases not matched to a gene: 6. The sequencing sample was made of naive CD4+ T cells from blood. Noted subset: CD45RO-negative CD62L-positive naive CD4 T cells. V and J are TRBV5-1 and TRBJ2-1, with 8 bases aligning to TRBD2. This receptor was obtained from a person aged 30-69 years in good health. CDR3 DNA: TGCGCCAGCAGCTCAATAACTAGCGGTTCCTACAATGAGCAGTTCTTC. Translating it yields CASSSITSGSYNEQFF. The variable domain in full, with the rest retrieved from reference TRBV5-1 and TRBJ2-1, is KAGVTQTPRYLIKTRGQQVTLSCSPISGHRSVSWYQQTPGQGLQFLFEYFSETQRNKGNFPGRFSGRQFSNSRSEMNVSTLELGDSALYLCASSSITSGSYNEQFFGPGTRLTVL.